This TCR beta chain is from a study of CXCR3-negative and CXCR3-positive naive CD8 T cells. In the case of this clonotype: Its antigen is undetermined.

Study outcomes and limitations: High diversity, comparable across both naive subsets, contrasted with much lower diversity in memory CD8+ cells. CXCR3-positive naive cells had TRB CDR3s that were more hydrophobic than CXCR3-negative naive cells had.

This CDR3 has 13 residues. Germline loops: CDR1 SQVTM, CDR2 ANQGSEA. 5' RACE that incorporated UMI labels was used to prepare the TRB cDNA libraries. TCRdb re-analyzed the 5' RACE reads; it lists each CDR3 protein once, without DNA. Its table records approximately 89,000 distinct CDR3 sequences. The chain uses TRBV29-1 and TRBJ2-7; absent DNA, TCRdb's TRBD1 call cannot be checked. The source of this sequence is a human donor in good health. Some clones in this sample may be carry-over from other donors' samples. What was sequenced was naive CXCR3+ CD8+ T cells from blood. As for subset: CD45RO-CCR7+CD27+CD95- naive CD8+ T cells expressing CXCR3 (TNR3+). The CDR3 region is CSATRGNSYEQYF.